Described below is a single TCR beta chain sequence and its context. As processed by the authors: Estimation of nucleated cell counts relied on the amplification of reference gene primers. Sequenced by immunoSEQ multiplex PCR; TCRdb stores in-frame clones only, minus some. The D gene and trimming were derived from the DNA, and the V and J assignments and clone size from that table. The table has approximately 180,000 clones, nearly 90% seen once; the top ten hold around 2.3%. Enrolled through a virtual design, the participants were between 18 and 89 years of age and came from about two dozen US areas. Self-reported history from a screening survey and questionnaire set each donor's cohort. This entry belongs to a study of blood T cell repertoires in COVID-19. Study-wide background: Whether acute or convalescent, the COVID-19 samples came from the United States, Italy and Spain.

The germline V gene has CDR1 SGHAT and CDR2 FQDESV (reference sequence). CDR3 length equals 14 residues. V lost 2 bases, J lost 3 bases, and 7 bases lay in between. The material sequenced was PBMCs or T cells enriched from blood (not recorded which). The clonotype was recovered from a woman aged 40 to 55 with acute COVID-19. The chain links TRBV11-1 to TRBJ2-2; a weak D match, TRBD1 (5 bases). CDR3: CASSLQGYTGELFF. Here the CDR3 DNA reads TGTGCCAGCAGCTTACAGGGCTACACCGGGGAGCTGTTTTTT.